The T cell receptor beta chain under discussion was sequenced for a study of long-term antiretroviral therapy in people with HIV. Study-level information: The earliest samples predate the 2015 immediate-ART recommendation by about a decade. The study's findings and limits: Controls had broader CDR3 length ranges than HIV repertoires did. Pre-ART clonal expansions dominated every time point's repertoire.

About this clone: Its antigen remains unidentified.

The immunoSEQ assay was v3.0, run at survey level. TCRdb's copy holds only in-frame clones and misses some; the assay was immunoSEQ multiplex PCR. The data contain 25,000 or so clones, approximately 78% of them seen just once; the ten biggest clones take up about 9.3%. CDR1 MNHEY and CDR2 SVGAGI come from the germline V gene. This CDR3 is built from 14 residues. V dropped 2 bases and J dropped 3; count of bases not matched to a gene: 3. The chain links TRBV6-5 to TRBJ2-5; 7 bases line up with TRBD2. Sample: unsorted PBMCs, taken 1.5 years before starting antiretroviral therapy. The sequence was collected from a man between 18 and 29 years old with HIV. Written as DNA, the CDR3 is TGTGCCAGCAGTTACGGACTAGATGAAGAGACCCAGTACTTC. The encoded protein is CASSYGLDEETQYF.